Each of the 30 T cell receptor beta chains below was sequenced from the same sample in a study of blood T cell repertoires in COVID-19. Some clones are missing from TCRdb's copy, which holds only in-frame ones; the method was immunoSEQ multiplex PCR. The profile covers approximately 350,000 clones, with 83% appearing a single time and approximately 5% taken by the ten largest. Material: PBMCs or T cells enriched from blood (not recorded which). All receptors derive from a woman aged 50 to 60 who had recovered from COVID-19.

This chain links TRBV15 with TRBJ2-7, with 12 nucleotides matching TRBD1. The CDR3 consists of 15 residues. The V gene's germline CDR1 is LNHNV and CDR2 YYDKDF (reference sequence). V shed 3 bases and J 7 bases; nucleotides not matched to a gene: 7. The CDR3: CATSSPGQGAREQYF. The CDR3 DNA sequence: TGTGCCACCAGCAGTCCGGGACAGGGGGCTCGTGAGCAGTACTTC.

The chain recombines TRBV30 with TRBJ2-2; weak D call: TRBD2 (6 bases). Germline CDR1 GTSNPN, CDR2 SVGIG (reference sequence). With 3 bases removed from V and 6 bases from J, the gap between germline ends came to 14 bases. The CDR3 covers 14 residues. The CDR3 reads CAWRPGGGAGELFF. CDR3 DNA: TGTGCCTGGAGACCCGGGGGAGGCGCCGGGGAGCTGTTTTTT.

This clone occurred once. CDR3 loop: CASSLAGEQPQHF. In DNA, the CDR3 is TGTGCCAGCAGCTTGGCCGGGGAACAGCCCCAGCATTTT. The V call is TRBV5-4, the J call TRBJ1-5; no definite D call. The germline V gene has CDR1 SGHNT and CDR2 YYREEE (reference sequence). CDR3 length: 13 residues. V dropped 0 bases and J dropped 7 bases, with 8 bases sitting between them. The entire variable domain, with the rest obtained from reference TRBV5-4 and TRBJ1-5, is as follows: ETGVTQSPTHLIKTRGQQVTLRCSSQSGHNTVSWYQQALGQGPQFIFQYYREEENGRGNFPPRFSGLQFPNYSSELNVNALELDDSALYLCASSLAGEQPQHFGDGTRLSIL.

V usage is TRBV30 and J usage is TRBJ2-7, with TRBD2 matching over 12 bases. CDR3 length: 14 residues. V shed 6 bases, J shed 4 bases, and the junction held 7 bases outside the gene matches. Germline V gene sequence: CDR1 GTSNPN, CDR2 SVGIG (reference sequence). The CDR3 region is CACYSGTSGYEQYF. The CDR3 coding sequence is TGTGCCTGCTATTCTGGGACTAGCGGGTACGAGCAGTACTTC.

The CDR3 is CASSINTIYF. For the CDR3, the DNA is TGTGCCAGCAGTATAAACACCATATATTTT. The V gene is TRBV7-9, the J gene TRBJ1-3; D unresolved. The germline V and J ends were trimmed by 6 bases and 6 bases, with 3 bases remaining between them. The CDR3 has 10 residues. The germline V gene has CDR1 SEHNR and CDR2 FQNEAQ (reference sequence).

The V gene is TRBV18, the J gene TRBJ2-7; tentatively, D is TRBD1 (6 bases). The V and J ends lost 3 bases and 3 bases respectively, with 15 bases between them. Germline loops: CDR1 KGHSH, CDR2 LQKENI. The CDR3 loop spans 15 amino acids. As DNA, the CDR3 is TGTGCCAGCTCACCGCAAGGGGGAGCTGACTACGAGCAGTACTTC. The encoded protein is CASSPQGGADYEQYF.

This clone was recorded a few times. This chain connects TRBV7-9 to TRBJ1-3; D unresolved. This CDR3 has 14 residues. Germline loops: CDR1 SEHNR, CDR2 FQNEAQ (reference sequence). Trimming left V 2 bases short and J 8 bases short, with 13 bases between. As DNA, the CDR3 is TGTGCCAGCAGCTTAAGTCGGTCGGCGGACACCATATATTTT. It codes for CASSLSRSADTIYF.

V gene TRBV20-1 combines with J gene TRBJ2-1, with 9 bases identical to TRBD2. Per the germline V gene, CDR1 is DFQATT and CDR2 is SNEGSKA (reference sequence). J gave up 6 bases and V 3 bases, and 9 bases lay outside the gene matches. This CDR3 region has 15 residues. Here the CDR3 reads CSASFPGLALNEQFF. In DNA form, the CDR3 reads TGCAGTGCTAGTTTCCCGGGACTAGCTCTCAATGAGCAGTTCTTC.

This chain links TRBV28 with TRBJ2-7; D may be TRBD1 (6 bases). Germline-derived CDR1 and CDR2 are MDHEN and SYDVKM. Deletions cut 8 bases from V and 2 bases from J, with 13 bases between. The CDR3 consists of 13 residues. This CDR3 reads CASQTGMAYEQYF. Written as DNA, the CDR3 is TGTGCCAGCCAAACAGGGATGGCCTACGAGCAGTACTTC.

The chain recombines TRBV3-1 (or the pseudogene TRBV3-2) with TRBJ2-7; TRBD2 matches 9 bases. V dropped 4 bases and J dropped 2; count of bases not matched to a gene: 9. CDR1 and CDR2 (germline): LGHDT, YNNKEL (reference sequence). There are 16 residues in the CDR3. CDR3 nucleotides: TGTGCCAGCAGCCCCACCAGCGGGGGGCCCACCTACGAGCAGTACTTC. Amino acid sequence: CASSPTSGGPTYEQYF.

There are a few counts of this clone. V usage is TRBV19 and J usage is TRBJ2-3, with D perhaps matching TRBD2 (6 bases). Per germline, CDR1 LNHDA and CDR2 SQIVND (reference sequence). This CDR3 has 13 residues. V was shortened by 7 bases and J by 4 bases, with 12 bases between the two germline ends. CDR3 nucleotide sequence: TGTGCCAGTACCCCCCGACTAGCAGATACGCAGTATTTT. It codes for CASTPRLADTQYF.

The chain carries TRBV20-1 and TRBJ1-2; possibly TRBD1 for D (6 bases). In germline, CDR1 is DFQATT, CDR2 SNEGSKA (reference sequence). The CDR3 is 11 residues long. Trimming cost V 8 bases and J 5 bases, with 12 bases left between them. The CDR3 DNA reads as TGCAGTCTACAGGGTGGGTATGGCTACACCTTC. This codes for CSLQGGYGYTF.

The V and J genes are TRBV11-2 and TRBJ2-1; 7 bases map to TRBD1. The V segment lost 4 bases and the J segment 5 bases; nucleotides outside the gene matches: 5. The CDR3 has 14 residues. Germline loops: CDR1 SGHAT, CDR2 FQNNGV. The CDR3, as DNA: TGTGCCAGCAGCTCCCGGGACAGAGACAATGAGCAGTTCTTC. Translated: CASSSRDRDNEQFF.

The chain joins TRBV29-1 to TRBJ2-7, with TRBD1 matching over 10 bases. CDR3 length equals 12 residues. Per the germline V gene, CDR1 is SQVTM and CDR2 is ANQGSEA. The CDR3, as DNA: TGCAGTGGAACGGGACAGGGGAACGAGCAGTACTTC. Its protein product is CSGTGQGNEQYF.

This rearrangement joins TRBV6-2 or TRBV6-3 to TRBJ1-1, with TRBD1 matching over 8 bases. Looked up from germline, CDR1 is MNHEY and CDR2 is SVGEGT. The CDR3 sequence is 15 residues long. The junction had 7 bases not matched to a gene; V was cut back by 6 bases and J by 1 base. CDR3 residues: CASRPPGQGNTEAFF. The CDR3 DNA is TGTGCCAGCAGGCCTCCCGGACAGGGGAACACTGAAGCTTTCTTT.

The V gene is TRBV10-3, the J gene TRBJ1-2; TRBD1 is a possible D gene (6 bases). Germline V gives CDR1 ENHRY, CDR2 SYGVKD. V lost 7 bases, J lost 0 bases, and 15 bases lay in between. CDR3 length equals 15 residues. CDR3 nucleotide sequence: TGTGCCATCACCGGGGGGGACAACTCTAACTATGGCTACACCTTC. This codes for CAITGGDNSNYGYTF.

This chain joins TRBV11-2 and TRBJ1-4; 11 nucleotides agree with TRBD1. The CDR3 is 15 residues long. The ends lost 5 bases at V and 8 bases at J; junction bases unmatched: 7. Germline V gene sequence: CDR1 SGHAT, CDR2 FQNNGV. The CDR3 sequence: CASSPTGQGGEKLFF. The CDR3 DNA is TGTGCCAGCAGCCCTACGGGACAGGGGGGCGAAAAACTGTTTTTT.

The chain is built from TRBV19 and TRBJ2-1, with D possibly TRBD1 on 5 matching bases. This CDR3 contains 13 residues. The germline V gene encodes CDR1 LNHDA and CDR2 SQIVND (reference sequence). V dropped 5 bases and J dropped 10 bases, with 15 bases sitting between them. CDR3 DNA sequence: TGTGCCAGTAGTCAGGGTTCTTTGGGGGAGCAGTTCTTC. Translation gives CASSQGSLGEQFF.

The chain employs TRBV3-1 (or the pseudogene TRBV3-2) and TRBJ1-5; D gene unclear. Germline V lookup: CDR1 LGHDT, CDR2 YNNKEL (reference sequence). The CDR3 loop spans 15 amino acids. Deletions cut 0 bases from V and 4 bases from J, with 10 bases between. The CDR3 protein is CASSQDLGSNQPQHF. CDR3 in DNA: TGTGCCAGCAGCCAAGATCTGGGCAGTAATCAGCCCCAGCATTTT.

The CDR3, as DNA: TGTGCCAGCAGCCGGCAAGAGACCCAGTACTTC. Encoded protein: CASSRQETQYF. V is TRBV5-4 and J is TRBJ2-5; the D is unclear. Trimming stripped 4 bases from V and 2 bases from J, with 3 bases between. Germline-derived CDR1 and CDR2 are SGHNT and YYREEE (reference sequence). CDR3 length: 11 amino acids. The full variable domain, completed using reference TRBV5-4 and TRBJ2-5, is ETGVTQSPTHLIKTRGQQVTLRCSSQSGHNTVSWYQQALGQGPQFIFQYYREEENGRGNFPPRFSGLQFPNYSSELNVNALELDDSALYLCASSRQETQYFGPGTRLLVL.

CDR3 sequence (DNA): TGTGCCAGCAGCGTAGGGGGCGCAAGGTCCTACGAGCAGTACTTC. This encodes CASSVGGARSYEQYF. This chain uses TRBV28 with TRBJ2-7, with 7 nucleotides matching TRBD1. With 6 bases clipped from V and 1 base from J, the junction kept 9 bases outside the gene matches. In germline, CDR1 is MDHEN, CDR2 SYDVKM. The CDR3 covers 15 residues.

Here the CDR3 DNA reads TGTGCCAGTGCCCCGGGACAGAGCCTCCGGAAGCATGGAAACACCATATATTTT. It encodes CASAPGQSLRKHGNTIYF. The genes are TRBV2 and TRBJ1-3; TRBD1 aligns across 7 bases. The CDR3 runs to 18 residues. The germline CDR1 and CDR2 sequences are SNHLY and FYNNEI. V lost 9 bases, J lost 3 bases, and 20 bases stayed unmatched.

The CDR3 coding sequence is TGTGCCAGTAGTTGGAGGGACAGGGGGCCGCTCGGCTACACCTTC. Translated: CASSWRDRGPLGYTF. V is TRBV19 and J is TRBJ1-2, with 12 bases matching TRBD1. V shed 5 bases, J shed 8 bases, and the junction held 9 bases outside the gene matches. Germline CDR1 LNHDA, CDR2 SQIVND (reference sequence). This CDR3 is built from 15 residues.

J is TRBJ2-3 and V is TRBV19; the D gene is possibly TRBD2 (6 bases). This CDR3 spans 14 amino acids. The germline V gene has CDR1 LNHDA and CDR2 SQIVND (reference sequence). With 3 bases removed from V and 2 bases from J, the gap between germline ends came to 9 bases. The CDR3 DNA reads TGTGCCAGTAGTATGGGGCGGGACACAGATACGCAGTATTTT. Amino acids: CASSMGRDTDTQYF.

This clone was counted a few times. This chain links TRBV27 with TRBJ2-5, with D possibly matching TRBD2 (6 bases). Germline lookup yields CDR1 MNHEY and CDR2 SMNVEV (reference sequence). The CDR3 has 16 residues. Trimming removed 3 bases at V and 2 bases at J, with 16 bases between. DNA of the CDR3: TGTGCCAGCAGTTTCGATCCCTGGCGGGGACAAGAGACCCAGTACTTC. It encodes CASSFDPWRGQETQYF.

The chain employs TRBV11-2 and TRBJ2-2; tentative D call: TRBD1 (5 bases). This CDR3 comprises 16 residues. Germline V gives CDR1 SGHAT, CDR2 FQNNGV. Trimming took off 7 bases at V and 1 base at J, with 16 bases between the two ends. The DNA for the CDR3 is TGTGCCAGCACCTCGACATTACAGGAGAACACCGGGGAGCTGTTTTTT. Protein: CASTSTLQENTGELFF.

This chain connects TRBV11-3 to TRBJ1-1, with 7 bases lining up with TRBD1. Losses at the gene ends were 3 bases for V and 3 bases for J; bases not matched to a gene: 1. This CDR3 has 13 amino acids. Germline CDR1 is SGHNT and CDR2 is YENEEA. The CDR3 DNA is TGTGCCAGCAGCTTTGGACAGGACACTGAAGCTTTCTTT. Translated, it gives CASSFGQDTEAFF. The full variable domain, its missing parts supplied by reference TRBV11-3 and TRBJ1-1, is EAGVVQSPRYKIIEKKQPVAFWCNPISGHNTLYWYLQNLGQGPELLIRYENEEAVDDSQLPKDRFSAERLKGVDSTLKIQPAELGDSAVYLCASSFGQDTEAFFGQGTRLTVV.

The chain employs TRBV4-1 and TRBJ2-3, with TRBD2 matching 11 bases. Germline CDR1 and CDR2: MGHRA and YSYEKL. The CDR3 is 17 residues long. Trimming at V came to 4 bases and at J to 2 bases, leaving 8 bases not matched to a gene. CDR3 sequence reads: CASSLGLLAGDTDTQYF. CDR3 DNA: TGCGCCAGCAGCCTCGGACTACTAGCGGGAGACACAGATACGCAGTATTTT.

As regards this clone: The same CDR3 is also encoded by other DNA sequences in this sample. The CDR3 DNA sequence: TGTGCCAGCAGCTTAGCCGTGAGCTCTGGGGCCAACGTCCTGACTTTC. Translated, it gives CASSLAVSSGANVLTF. V and J are TRBV7-2 and TRBJ2-6; D remains unclear. This CDR3 has 16 residues. The V end lost 0 bases, the J end lost 0 bases, and 6 bases lay between the germline ends. In germline, CDR1 is SGHTA, CDR2 FQGNSA.

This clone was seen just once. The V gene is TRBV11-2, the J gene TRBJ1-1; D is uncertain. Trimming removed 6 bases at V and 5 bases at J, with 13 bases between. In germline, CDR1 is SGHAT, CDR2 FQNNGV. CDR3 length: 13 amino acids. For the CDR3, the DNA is TGTGCCAGCAGGCACAGCATAGGAACTGAAGCTTTCTTT. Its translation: CASRHSIGTEAFF.